Below are 22 T cell receptor beta chains sequenced from a single sample in a study of blood T cells in healthy people across ages. The authors ran a second PCR of roughly 6 to 11 cycles using a sample-barcoded 5' primer and a J-beta primer mix. Using its own MiXCR run on the 5' RACE reads, TCRdb lists one record per CDR3 protein. The sample lists fewer than 1.5 million distinct CDR3 sequences; approximately 38% were seen once. Sequencing used blood. These receptors were taken from a woman younger than 30 in good health.

In its sample, this clonotype was seen once. V usage is TRBV10-3 and J usage is TRBJ2-3, with 10 bases aligning to TRBD2. The CDR3 sequence is 13 residues long. The V gene end was trimmed by 7 bases and the J gene end by 5 bases; junction bases not matched to a gene: 3. The germline V gene encodes CDR1 ENHRY and CDR2 SYGVKD. CDR3: CAIKGLAKDTQYF. CDR3 sequence (DNA): TGTGCCATCAAGGGACTAGCGAAAGATACGCAGTATTTT.

This clonotype was seen more than once but under ten times. The chain carries TRBV5-1 and TRBJ1-1, with D perhaps matching TRBD1 (5 bases). The CDR3 sequence is 15 residues long. Germline assignment: CDR1 SGHRS and CDR2 YFSETQ. V lost 2 bases and J lost 10, with 21 bases in between. The CDR3 reads CASSFDEGRAYGAFF. The CDR3 region has the DNA TGCGCCAGCAGCTTCGATGAGGGGCGCGCGTACGGAGCTTTCTTT. Drawing the rest from reference TRBV5-1 and TRBJ1-1, the complete variable domain is KAGVTQTPRYLIKTRGQQVTLSCSPISGHRSVSWYQQTPGQGLQFLFEYFSETQRNKGNFPGRFSGRQFSNSRSEMNVSTLELGDSALYLCASSFDEGRAYGAFFGQGTRLTVV.

The genes are TRBV4-2 and TRBJ2-6; 9 bases map to TRBD1. Germline CDR1 reads LGHNA; CDR2 reads YNFKEQ. CDR3 length: 19 residues. Trimming at V came to 0 bases and at J to 2 bases, leaving 8 bases not matched to a gene. The CDR3 coding sequence is TGTGCCAGCAGCCAAGAGGGGACAGGGAATTCGGCTGGGGCCAACGTCCTGACTTTC. Amino acid sequence: CASSQEGTGNSAGANVLTF.

This chain links TRBV24-1 with TRBJ2-7; 7 bases are a match to TRBD1. V was clipped by 5 bases and J by 6 bases; unmatched bases: 6. Germline CDR1 reads KGHDR; CDR2 reads SFDVKD. The CDR3 covers 13 residues. CDR3 in amino acids: CATSGQGFGEQYF. The CDR3 DNA follows: TGTGCCACCAGTGGACAGGGTTTTGGCGAGCAGTACTTC.

The chain employs TRBV4-1 and TRBJ2-7; D gene uncertain. This CDR3 is built from 15 residues. The germline V and J ends were trimmed by 4 bases and 1 base, with 14 bases remaining between them. Germline CDR1 is MGHRA and CDR2 is YSYEKL. Here the CDR3 DNA reads TGCGCCAGCAGCCCTTCTATCGAGTCTTCCTACGAGCAGTACTTC. Translation: CASSPSIESSYEQYF.

This clonotype was detected once. A junction end diverges from the germline sequence, so it may reflect a read error. This rearrangement joins TRBV27 to TRBJ2-2; 8 bases are a match to TRBD1. Germline V lookup: CDR1 MNHEY, CDR2 SMNVEV (reference sequence). CDR3 length: 17 residues. The CDR3 DNA follows: TGTGCCAGCAGTTCCGGAGACAGGGGTCGGGGCACCGGGGGGCTGTTTTTT. The encoded protein is CASSSGDRGRGTGGLFF.

As regards this clonotype: A junction boundary mismatches the germline segment, possibly from a read error. The rearrangement links TRBV7-9 to TRBJ2-1; TRBD1 matches at 10 bases. Germline CDR1 SEHNR, CDR2 FQNEAQ (reference sequence). CDR3 length: 13 residues. CDR3 sequence reads: CAGSGQGGLWQFF. The CDR3 DNA is TGTGCCGGCAGCGGACAGGGGGGTTTGTGGCAGTTCTTC.

This clonotype was recorded a few times. This CDR3 is CASSKTGTEKETQYF. CDR3 DNA: TGTGCCAGCAGCAAAACCGGGACAGAAAAAGAGACCCAGTACTTC. The chain uses TRBV28 and TRBJ2-5, with 7 bases matching TRBD1. Trimming cost V 6 bases and J 3 bases; bases outside gene matches: 10. Germline assignment: CDR1 MDHEN and CDR2 SYDVKM. The CDR3 loop spans 15 amino acids.

The rearrangement uses TRBV20-1 and TRBJ2-7; 9 nucleotides align to TRBD1. The J call may be in error: the DNA end matches TRBJ2-5 better. Per germline, CDR1 DFQATT and CDR2 SNEGSKA (reference sequence). The length of the CDR3 is 13 residues. CDR3 sequence reads: CSAYGTGKGTQYF. DNA of the CDR3: TGCAGTGCTTACGGGACAGGGAAGGGGACCCAGTACTTC.

The V gene is TRBV25-1, the J gene TRBJ2-1; 10 bases match TRBD2. Germline V lookup: CDR1 MGHDK, CDR2 SYGVNS. J was trimmed by 7 bases and V by 5 bases; bases with no gene match: 8. The CDR3 totals 15 residues. The DNA of the CDR3 is TGTGCCAGCAGTCCCCCGGTACTAGCGGGGAATGAGCAGTTCTTC. Amino acid sequence: CASSPPVLAGNEQFF.

This clonotype has just a few counts. The J gene is TRBJ2-2, the V gene TRBV4-1; no firm D call. Looked up from germline, CDR1 is MGHRA and CDR2 is YSYEKL. CDR3 length: 17 residues. Trimming took 0 bases from V and 6 from J, leaving 17 bases between them. This CDR3 reads CASSQDHAEPTAGELFF. The CDR3 DNA is TGCGCCAGCAGCCAAGATCATGCGGAACCCACCGCCGGGGAGCTGTTTTTT.

A few counts support this clonotype. J is TRBJ1-6 and V is TRBV20-1, with TRBD1 matching 9 bases. The CDR3 is 15 residues long. Looked up from germline, CDR1 is DFQATT and CDR2 is SNEGSKA (reference sequence). J gave up 7 bases and V 3 bases, and 7 bases lay outside the gene matches. Here the CDR3 DNA reads TGCAGTGCTAGGCCGGGGACAGGGAGAAATTCACCCCTCCACTTT. It yields the protein CSARPGTGRNSPLHF.

This clonotype has ten or more counts. The rearrangement joins TRBV6-2 or TRBV6-3 to TRBJ2-1; no firm D call. With 2 bases removed from V and 7 bases from J, the gap between germline ends came to 6 bases. Germline values: CDR1 MNHEY, CDR2 SVGEGT. The CDR3 sequence is 12 residues long. CDR3 protein: CASSYLGNEQFF. The CDR3 nucleotides are TGTGCCAGCAGTTACCTGGGGAATGAGCAGTTCTTC.

V gene TRBV11-2 combines with J gene TRBJ1-1; D not certain. From germline, CDR1 is SGHAT and CDR2 FQNNGV. The CDR3 is 14 amino acids. V was pared by 3 bases and J by 4 bases, with 12 bases between. CDR3 region: CASSFSGQPTEAFF. In DNA, the CDR3 is TGTGCCAGCAGCTTTAGTGGGCAGCCCACTGAAGCTTTCTTT.

The rearrangement links TRBV3-1 to TRBJ2-5; 11 positions agree with TRBD2. The V segment lost 4 bases and the J segment 3 bases; nucleotides outside the gene matches: 4. CDR3 size: 15 residues. CDR1 LGHDT and CDR2 YNNKEL come from the germline V gene (reference sequence). This chain's CDR3 is CASSLPGLAEETQYF. The CDR3, as DNA: TGTGCCAGCAGCCTTCCGGGACTAGCGGAAGAGACCCAGTACTTC.

In regard to this clonotype: A much bigger clone sits one base away, suggesting this may be a read error. This rearrangement joins TRBV3-1 to TRBJ2-5; TRBD1 is a possible D gene (6 bases). The V and J ends lost 7 bases and 11 bases respectively, with 20 bases between them. From germline, CDR1 is LGHDT and CDR2 YNNKEL (reference sequence). This CDR3 is 13 amino acids long. This CDR3 is CASMVQGGNEQYF. CDR3 nucleotides: TGTGCCAGCATGGTACAGGGTGGGAATGAGCAGTACTTC.

This chain joins TRBV4-3 and TRBJ2-7; D unclear. Trimming took 0 bases from V and 7 from J, leaving 13 bases between them. The CDR3 extends over 14 amino acids. The germline gives CDR1 LGHNA, CDR2 YSLEER. DNA for the CDR3: TGCGCCAGCAGCCAAGATGATTCCGGCCGTGAGCAGTACTTC. Amino acids: CASSQDDSGREQYF.

A note on this clonotype: At one boundary the junction diverges from the germline segment, which might be a read error. J is TRBJ2-1 and V is TRBV11-2; 9 bases are shared with TRBD2. The CDR3 contains 14 residues. Germline lookup yields CDR1 SGHAT and CDR2 FQNNGV. The CDR3 sequence is CAGSLGAGGHEQFF. CDR3 nucleotide sequence: TGTGCCGGCAGCTTAGGGGCGGGAGGGCATGAGCAGTTCTTC.

There are a few counts of this clonotype. The chain links TRBV4-1 to TRBJ2-1, with TRBD1 matching over 9 bases. V lost 0 bases and J lost 4; bases outside the gene matches: 4. Germline V CDR1 and CDR2: MGHRA, YSYEKL. The CDR3 is made up of 16 amino acids. CDR3 sequence reads: CASSQDWGTGYNEQFF. Here the CDR3 DNA reads TGCGCCAGCAGCCAAGATTGGGGGACAGGGTACAATGAGCAGTTCTTC.

This sequence joins TRBV2 and TRBJ2-1, with 10 positions matching TRBD2. With 7 bases clipped from V and 10 bases from J, the junction kept 13 bases outside the gene matches. The CDR3 sequence is 15 residues long. Looked up from germline, CDR1 is SNHLY and CDR2 is FYNNEI. This CDR3 reads CASNPGLAGVREQFF. CDR3 nucleotide sequence: TGTGCCAGCAACCCGGGGCTAGCGGGGGTTAGGGAGCAGTTCTTC.

The V gene is TRBV6-6, the J gene TRBJ2-4; D may be TRBD2 (6 bases). The V gene lost 5 bases and the J gene lost 13 bases, with 12 bases spanning the gap. CDR1 and CDR2 (germline): MNHNY, SVGAGI (reference sequence). The CDR3 extends over 11 amino acids. The CDR3 DNA sequence: TGTGCCAGCAGTGGCGGGGCGGCCCAGTACTTC. Translation gives CASSGGAAQYF.

The CDR3 sequence is CASSFDSLSYEQFF. CDR3 bases: TGTGCCAGCAGTTTCGACAGCCTTTCCTACGAGCAGTTCTTC. V usage is TRBV6-5 and J usage is TRBJ2-1; tentative D call: TRBD1 (5 bases). This CDR3 comprises 14 residues. CDR1 is MNHEY, CDR2 SVGAGI, per germline. V lost 4 bases and J 10 bases, leaving 17 bases between the germline ends.